This note documents a single TCR beta chain sequence. The data originate from a study of blood T cell repertoires in COVID-19. Background on the study: Samples representing acute and convalescent COVID-19 were sourced from the United States, Italy and Spain. PBMCs, B-cell-depleted T cells, or T cells were the source of the cDNA or gDNA that made up the material.

In the original processing: Amplification of reference gene primers provided the estimated nucleated cell counts. Some clones are missing from TCRdb's copy, which holds only in-frame ones; the method was immunoSEQ multiplex PCR. The DNA was the basis for D and trimming; V, J and clone size are from that table. Of approximately 110,000 clones listed, 80% were seen once; the top ten hold roughly 4.7%. J was trimmed by 5 bases and V by 2 bases; bases with no gene match: 5. CDR1 is SGHVS, CDR2 FQNEAQ, per germline. CDR3 length: 15 residues. The source is a human donor in a cohort sampled during active or convalescent COVID-19. The chain carries TRBV7-8 and TRBJ2-3; the match to TRBD2 covers 9 bases. Sequences were obtained from peripheral blood. The CDR3 DNA reads as TGTGCCAGCAGCTTACTTAGCGGGAGTGGAGATACGCAGTATTTT. Protein product: CASSLLSGSGDTQYF.